These T cell receptor beta chains were read from a single sample in a study of cytomegalovirus exposure and HLA in healthy donors. Generated by immunoSEQ multiplex PCR, the TCRdb table keeps only in-frame clones and is missing some. The sample holds around 300,000 clones; 86% are singletons and the top ten take about 1%. The material sequenced was PBMCs. The receptors derive from a woman between 18 and 29 years old in good health and CMV-seronegative. Both conserved end residues are part of each CDR3. The order of the fields is CDR3 protein, CDR3 DNA, J gene, D gene, CDR3 length, V gene, clone size. A D gene is named only where the DNA matches it firmly. Clone size is shown for a subset of rows, as once, few, many or a class of expanded clone.

CDR3 protein: CASSLWSTGFVNISPQHF; CDR3 DNA: TGTGCCAGCAGTTTATGGTCGACAGGGTTTGTTAATATTTCGCCCCAGCATTTT; J gene: TRBJ1-5; D gene: TRBD1; CDR3 length: 18; V gene: TRBV27; clone size: -
CDR3 protein: CASSLGMSMAETQYF; CDR3 DNA: TGCGCCAGCAGCTTGGGAATGTCAATGGCAGAGACCCAGTACTTC; J gene: TRBJ2-5; D gene: -; CDR3 length: 15; V gene: TRBV5-1; clone size: -
CDR3 protein: CASSVDRVDNEQFF; CDR3 DNA: TGTGCCAGCAGCGTAGACAGGGTTGACAATGAGCAGTTCTTC; J gene: TRBJ2-1; D gene: -; CDR3 length: 14; V gene: TRBV9; clone size: -
CDR3 protein: CASSLSGTGGPDTQYF; CDR3 DNA: TGTGCCAGCAGTTTATCGGGGACAGGCGGCCCAGATACGCAGTATTTT; J gene: TRBJ2-3; D gene: TRBD1; CDR3 length: 16; V gene: TRBV27; clone size: -
CDR3 protein: CASRGQENTEAFF; CDR3 DNA: TGCGCCAGCAGAGGACAGGAGAACACTGAAGCTTTCTTT; J gene: TRBJ1-1; D gene: TRBD1; CDR3 length: 13; V gene: TRBV5-1; clone size: few
CDR3 protein: CASRQSNYGYTF; CDR3 DNA: TGTGCCAGCAGACAGTCTAACTATGGCTACACCTTC; J gene: TRBJ1-2; D gene: -; CDR3 length: 12; V gene: TRBV2; clone size: -
CDR3 protein: CASSEQGAPNSPLHF; CDR3 DNA: TGTGCCAGCAGTGAACAGGGGGCGCCCAATTCACCCCTCCACTTT; J gene: TRBJ1-6; D gene: TRBD1; CDR3 length: 15; V gene: TRBV2; clone size: -
CDR3 protein: CASSENHGTSEAYEQYF; CDR3 DNA: TGTGCCAGCAGTGAAAACCACGGGACTAGCGAGGCCTACGAGCAGTACTTC; J gene: TRBJ2-7; D gene: TRBD2; CDR3 length: 17; V gene: TRBV6-1; clone size: once
CDR3 protein: CASSLRDSLYEQYF; CDR3 DNA: TGTGCCAGCAGTCTCCGGGACAGTCTTTACGAGCAGTACTTC; J gene: TRBJ2-7; D gene: TRBD1; CDR3 length: 14; V gene: TRBV27; clone size: -
CDR3 protein: CAWSQDQETQYF; CDR3 DNA: TGTGCCTGGAGTCAGGACCAAGAGACCCAGTACTTC; J gene: TRBJ2-5; D gene: -; CDR3 length: 12; V gene: TRBV30; clone size: once
CDR3 protein: CASSQEPGSYTF; CDR3 DNA: TGTGCCAGCAGCCAAGAACCGGGTAGCTACACCTTC; J gene: TRBJ1-2; D gene: -; CDR3 length: 12; V gene: TRBV14; clone size: -
CDR3 protein: CASKDRVGFEQYF; CDR3 DNA: TGTGCCAGCAAGGACAGGGTGGGCTTCGAGCAGTACTTC; J gene: TRBJ2-7; D gene: TRBD1; CDR3 length: 13; V gene: TRBV2; clone size: few
CDR3 protein: CASSRVLTPYEQYF; CDR3 DNA: TGTGCCAGTAGTAGGGTCTTGACTCCCTACGAGCAGTACTTC; J gene: TRBJ2-7; D gene: -; CDR3 length: 14; V gene: TRBV19; clone size: -
CDR3 protein: CASSDPSGRGPQETQYF; CDR3 DNA: TGTGCCAGCAGTGACCCGAGCGGGAGGGGACCACAAGAGACCCAGTACTTC; J gene: TRBJ2-5; D gene: TRBD2; CDR3 length: 17; V gene: TRBV6-4; clone size: -
CDR3 protein: CASSHRTSGGRPFYEQYF; CDR3 DNA: TGCGCCAGCAGCCATCGGACTAGCGGGGGCCGTCCCTTCTACGAGCAGTACTTC; J gene: TRBJ2-7; D gene: TRBD2; CDR3 length: 18; V gene: TRBV4-3; clone size: -
CDR3 protein: CASSYRDRAYEQYF; CDR3 DNA: TGTGCCAGCAGCTACCGGGACAGGGCTTACGAGCAGTACTTC; J gene: TRBJ2-7; D gene: TRBD1; CDR3 length: 14; V gene: TRBV6-5; clone size: -
CDR3 protein: CASSLDRVNEQYF; CDR3 DNA: TGCGCCAGCAGCTTAGACAGGGTAAACGAGCAGTACTTC; J gene: TRBJ2-7; D gene: TRBD1; CDR3 length: 13; V gene: TRBV5-1; clone size: -
CDR3 protein: CASSVSPAAYEQYF; CDR3 DNA: TGTGCCAGCAGCGTAAGTCCCGCGGCCTACGAGCAGTACTTC; J gene: TRBJ2-7; D gene: -; CDR3 length: 14; V gene: TRBV14; clone size: few
CDR3 protein: CASSSGGAVGSHEQYF; CDR3 DNA: TGTGCCAGCAGCTCAGGGGGCGCGGTTGGATCCCACGAGCAGTACTTC; J gene: TRBJ2-7; D gene: TRBD1; CDR3 length: 16; V gene: TRBV6-6; clone size: -
CDR3 protein: CASSLEGQSYNSPLHF; CDR3 DNA: TGTGCCAGCAGCTTGGAAGGACAGTCCTATAATTCACCCCTCCACTTT; J gene: TRBJ1-6; D gene: -; CDR3 length: 16; V gene: TRBV5-6; clone size: -
CDR3 protein: CASSFVTNEKLFF; CDR3 DNA: TGTGCCAGCAGTTTCGTAACTAATGAAAAACTGTTTTTT; J gene: TRBJ1-4; D gene: -; CDR3 length: 13; V gene: TRBV27; clone size: -
CDR3 protein: CASSLLGQGLTYEQYF; CDR3 DNA: TGTGCCAGCAGCTTATTAGGACAGGGGCTTACCTACGAGCAGTACTTC; J gene: TRBJ2-7; D gene: TRBD1; CDR3 length: 16; V gene: TRBV5-6; clone size: -
CDR3 protein: CASSLVGEAHGYTF; CDR3 DNA: TGCGCCAGCAGCTTGGTCGGAGAAGCCCATGGCTACACCTTC; J gene: TRBJ1-2; D gene: -; CDR3 length: 14; V gene: TRBV5-1; clone size: -